This TCR beta chain derives from a study of healthy donors' naive CD4 and CD8 T cells. Study findings and constraints: Possible naive T cell homeostatic proliferation bias remained unaddressed.

V shed 7 bases and J shed 1 base, with 5 bases lying between them. The CDR3 consists of 11 residues. The germline V gene has CDR1 SQVTM and CDR2 ANQGSEA. Worth noting for this clonotype: The antigen is undetermined.

Starting from about 0.45 ug of total RNA, TCR libraries were made with linear amplification. Original processing methods: Sequencing covered about 80,000 rearranged alpha-chain transcripts across four or five healthy donors. Via MiXCR, TCRdb re-called the reads, giving one row per CDR3 protein. TCRdb, rather than the study authors, made the V and J calls. This sample has around 180,000 distinct CDR3 sequences; about 74% occur once, and the top ten carry about 2.1%. This receptor was identified in a pool of human donors in good health; the sample pools cells from several healthy donors. V usage is TRBV29-1 and J usage is TRBJ1-5, with D tentatively TRBD1 (5 bases). Sequencing was performed on naive CD4+ and CD8+ T cells sorted from blood, pooled from several donors. This chain's CDR3 is CSAGSNQPQHF. The CDR3 DNA is TGCAGCGCAGGGAGCAATCAGCCCCAGCATTTT.